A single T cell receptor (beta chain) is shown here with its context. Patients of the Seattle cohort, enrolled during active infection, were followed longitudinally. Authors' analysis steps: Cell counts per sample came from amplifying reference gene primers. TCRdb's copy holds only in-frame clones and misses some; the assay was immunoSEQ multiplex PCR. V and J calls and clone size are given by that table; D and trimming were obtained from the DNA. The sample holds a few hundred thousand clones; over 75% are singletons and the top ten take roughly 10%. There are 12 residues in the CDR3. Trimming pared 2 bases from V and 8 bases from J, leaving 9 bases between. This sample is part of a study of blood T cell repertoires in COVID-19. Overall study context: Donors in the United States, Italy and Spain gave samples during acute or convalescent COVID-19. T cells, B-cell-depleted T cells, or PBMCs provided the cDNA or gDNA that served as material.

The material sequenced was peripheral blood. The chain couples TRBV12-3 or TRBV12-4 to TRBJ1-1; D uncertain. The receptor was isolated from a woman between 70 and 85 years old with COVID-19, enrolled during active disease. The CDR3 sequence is CASSLQVGEAFF. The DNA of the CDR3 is TGTGCCAGCAGTTTACAGGTTGGAGAAGCTTTCTTT.